Each of the 31 T cell receptor beta chains below was sequenced from the same sample in a study of cytomegalovirus exposure and HLA in healthy donors. TCRdb's table, derived via immunoSEQ multiplex PCR, lists solely in-frame clones and lacks some. The repertoire has approximately 97,000 clones, roughly 94% of them found once; the top ten carry 0.7% to 0.9%. Sequenced sample: PBMCs. The origin of the receptors is a woman under 30 in good health and CMV-seronegative.

The V gene is TRBV5-5, the J gene TRBJ2-5, with a possible D match to TRBD1 (6 bases). The CDR3 length is 14 residues. Looked up from germline, CDR1 is SGHKS and CDR2 is YYEKEE (reference sequence). V was shortened by 0 bases and J by 5 bases, with 11 bases between the two germline ends. DNA for the CDR3: TGTGCCAGCAGCTTGGGGCAGGGGCTGGAGACCCAGTACTTC. Translated: CASSLGQGLETQYF.

The chain recombines TRBV6-5 with TRBJ2-1; D is possibly TRBD2 (6 bases). The CDR3 consists of 15 residues. Per the germline V gene, CDR1 is MNHEY and CDR2 is SVGAGI. Between the trimmed V and J ends, which lost 8 bases and 1 base, there was a span of 15 bases. CDR3 sequence reads: CASGVRDSSYNEQFF. CDR3 nucleotides: TGTGCCAGCGGGGTTAGGGACTCATCCTACAATGAGCAGTTCTTC.

This chain uses TRBV18 with TRBJ2-3; D perhaps matches TRBD2 (6 bases). Between the trimmed V and J ends, which lost 6 bases and 4 bases, there was a span of 17 bases. There are 15 residues in the CDR3. CDR1 and CDR2 from the germline V gene are KGHSH and LQKENI. The CDR3 bases are TGTGCCAGCTCGCCGGAACTAGCAATTCCAGATACGCAGTATTTT. It specifies CASSPELAIPDTQYF.

The chain links TRBV4-1 to TRBJ2-7; 12 bases fit TRBD2. CDR3 length: 17 residues. V lost 1 base to trimming and J lost 4 bases; unmatched junction nucleotides: 8. The V gene's germline CDR1 is MGHRA and CDR2 YSYEKL. Here the CDR3 reads CASSQVGGLAGLYEQYF. Written as DNA, the CDR3 is TGCGCCAGCAGCCAAGTGGGAGGACTAGCGGGACTTTACGAGCAGTACTTC.

The chain uses TRBV7-2 and TRBJ1-3, with TRBD1 matching 7 bases. This CDR3 has 18 residues. V trimming: 2 bases; J trimming: 0 bases; junction bases outside the gene matches: 10. Germline CDR1 SGHTA, CDR2 FQGNSA. CDR3 in DNA: TGTGCCAGCAGCTTATTCTCGGGACAGTTGAACTCTGGAAACACCATATATTTT. Protein sequence: CASSLFSGQLNSGNTIYF. The variable domain in full, with the rest retrieved from reference TRBV7-2 and TRBJ1-3, is GAGVSQSPSNKVTEKGKDVELRCDPISGHTALYWYRQSLGQGLEFLIYFQGNSAPDKSGLPSDRFSAERTGGSVSTLTIQRTQQEDSAVYLCASSLFSGQLNSGNTIYFGEGSWLTVV.

This chain connects TRBV21-1 to TRBJ2-7; the table assigns TRBD1, which was not confirmed against the DNA. TRBV21-1 is flagged as a pseudogene. This CDR3 is built from 19 residues. The chain's CDR3 is CASSKDEGTGGTERYEQYF. The CDR3 DNA follows: TGTGCCAGCAGCAAAGATGAGGGGACAGGGGGTACGGAACGGTACGAGCAGTACTTC.

This chain links TRBV6-5 with TRBJ2-1; D is undetermined. Trimming left V 2 bases short and J 0 bases short, with 8 bases between. The germline gives CDR1 MNHEY, CDR2 SVGAGI. CDR3 length: 15 residues. CDR3 in amino acids: CASSYAASSYNEQFF. The CDR3 bases are TGTGCCAGCAGTTACGCAGCTAGCTCCTACAATGAGCAGTTCTTC.

The V and J genes are TRBV6-6 and TRBJ2-3; 12 bases are a match to TRBD1. V shed 0 bases and J 6 bases; nucleotides not matched to a gene: 4. Germline CDR1 reads MNHNY; CDR2 reads SVGAGI (reference sequence). The CDR3 has 16 residues. The CDR3 is CASSYSTGQGADTQYF. The CDR3 DNA reads TGTGCCAGCAGTTACTCGACGGGACAGGGGGCCGATACGCAGTATTTT.

The chain carries TRBV7-9 and TRBJ1-6; D is perhaps TRBD1 (5 bases). This CDR3 region has 16 residues. Germline V gene data show CDR1 as SEHNR and CDR2 as FQNEAQ (reference sequence). V dropped 1 base and J dropped 8 bases, with 15 bases sitting between them. CDR3 nucleotide sequence: TGTGCCAGCAGCTTAGGAGCCCCAGGGAACCATTCACCCCTCCACTTT. Translating gives CASSLGAPGNHSPLHF.

The V and J genes are TRBV9 and TRBJ2-7; maybe TRBD2 (5 bases). The germline gives CDR1 SGDLS, CDR2 YYNGEE. V lost 3 bases and J 4 bases, leaving 20 bases between the germline ends. CDR3 length equals 16 residues. The CDR3 DNA is TGTGCCAGCAGCGAGTCCCCGGGCGGGTACGTTTACGAGCAGTACTTC. Its protein product is CASSESPGGYVYEQYF. Using reference TRBV9 and TRBJ2-7 for the parts outside the CDR3, the full variable domain is DSGVTQTPKHLITATGQRVTLRCSPRSGDLSVYWYQQSLDQGLQFLIQYYNGEERAKGNILERFSAQQFPDLHSELNLSSLELGDSALYFCASSESPGGYVYEQYFGPGTRLTVT.

The rearrangement links TRBV4-3 to TRBJ1-6; 8 nucleotides line up with TRBD1. The CDR3 loop spans 16 amino acids. The germline CDR1 and CDR2 sequences are LGHNA and YSLEER. With V trimmed by 2 bases and J by 6 bases, 6 bases remained unmatched. The CDR3 loop is CASSQSQGAINSPLHF. The CDR3 DNA follows: TGCGCCAGCAGCCAATCCCAGGGGGCCATTAATTCACCCCTCCACTTT.

The chain links TRBV6-5 to TRBJ2-1; unclear D gene. Trimming took off 5 bases at V and 6 bases at J, with 5 bases between the two ends. CDR3 length: 11 residues. Germline V gene lookup returns CDR1 MNHEY and CDR2 SVGAGI. In DNA form, the CDR3 reads TGTGCCAGCAGTCCCGTCAATGAGCAGTTCTTC. As protein: CASSPVNEQFF.

J is TRBJ2-4 and V is TRBV11-2; the match to TRBD2 covers 9 bases. This CDR3 comprises 17 residues. Germline trimming cut 5 bases from V and 9 bases from J; bases unmatched to any gene: 17. Germline V CDR1 and CDR2: SGHAT, FQNNGV. CDR3 region: CASSPRAYSGSGGIQYF. The DNA for the CDR3 is TGTGCCAGCAGCCCCCGGGCTTATAGCGGGAGTGGTGGCATTCAGTACTTC.

This clone came up once. V gene TRBV2 combines with J gene TRBJ2-2; 8 nucleotides match TRBD2. With V trimmed by 8 bases and J by 5 bases, 13 bases remained unmatched. The CDR3 spans 16 residues. Looked up from germline, CDR1 is SNHLY and CDR2 is FYNNEI. CDR3: CASCLMGRGGTGELFF. The CDR3 bases are TGTGCCAGCTGCTTGATGGGCCGGGGGGGGACCGGGGAGCTGTTTTTT. Using reference TRBV2 and TRBJ2-2 for the parts outside the CDR3, the full variable domain is EPEVTQTPSHQVTQMGQEVILRCVPISNHLYFYWYRQILGQKVEFLVSFYNNEISEKSEIFDDQFSVERPDGSNFTLKIRSTKLEDSAMYFCASCLMGRGGTGELFFGEGSRLTVL.

The chain employs TRBV4-1 and TRBJ2-5, with 12 bases fitting TRBD2. Per the germline V gene, CDR1 is MGHRA and CDR2 is YSYEKL. V gave up 1 base and J gave up 5 bases; unmatched junction bases: 8. CDR3 length: 17 residues. The DNA for the CDR3 is TGCGCCAGCAGCCAAGTTGGGGTTCTAGCGGGGGGGGAGACCCAGTACTTC. Encoded protein: CASSQVGVLAGGETQYF.

V usage is TRBV11-3 and J usage is TRBJ2-7, with 8 bases identical to TRBD1. Germline V lookup: CDR1 SGHNT, CDR2 YENEEA. After removal of 5 bases from V and 3 bases from J, the junction contained 3 bases not matched to a gene. CDR3 size: 13 residues. This CDR3 reads CASSADRDYEQYF. The CDR3 DNA sequence: TGTGCCAGCAGCGCGGACAGGGACTACGAGCAGTACTTC.

The table lists this clone with a count of one. The V gene is TRBV9, the J gene TRBJ2-7, with 10 bases identical to TRBD2. The V gene's germline CDR1 is SGDLS and CDR2 YYNGEE. J gave up 4 bases and V 4 bases, and 8 bases lay outside the gene matches. The CDR3 sequence is 15 residues long. DNA for the CDR3: TGTGCCAGCAGCATGTCTAGCGGGAGTTTTTACGAGCAGTACTTC. Its translation is CASSMSSGSFYEQYF.

This rearrangement joins TRBV6-1 to TRBJ2-1, with D unresolved. Per the germline V gene, CDR1 is MNHNS and CDR2 is SASEGT. V lost 6 bases, J lost 15 bases, and 24 bases lay in between. The CDR3 is 14 residues long. The CDR3 protein is CASSGSHDGSVAFF. In DNA, the CDR3 is TGTGCCAGCAGCGGTTCCCATGACGGGTCGGTCGCGTTCTTC.

The chain carries TRBV7-2 and TRBJ2-5, with 7 bases aligning to TRBD1. The CDR3 is 15 amino acids. CDR1 is SGHTA, CDR2 FQGNSA, per germline. V trimming: 5 bases; J trimming: 4 bases; junction bases outside the gene matches: 10. The CDR3 DNA follows: TGTGCCAGCAGCCCGCAGGGGGTAATAAGAGAGACCCAGTACTTC. This sequence encodes CASSPQGVIRETQYF.

The chain links TRBV7-2 to TRBJ2-5, with 7 positions matching TRBD2. The length of the CDR3 is 18 residues. CDR1 and CDR2 from the germline V gene are SGHTA and FQGNSA. V was clipped by 1 base and J by 5 bases; unmatched bases: 16. CDR3 in DNA: TGTGCCAGCAGCTTAGGGGAGTTCGGGACTACCACCCGCGAGACCCAGTACTTC. Translated, it gives CASSLGEFGTTTRETQYF. The full variable domain, in which reference TRBV7-2 and TRBJ2-5 provide the parts outside the CDR3, is GAGVSQSPSNKVTEKGKDVELRCDPISGHTALYWYRQSLGQGLEFLIYFQGNSAPDKSGLPSDRFSAERTGGSVSTLTIQRTQQEDSAVYLCASSLGEFGTTTRETQYFGPGTRLLVL.

The chain carries TRBV19 and TRBJ2-7; D perhaps matches TRBD1 (5 bases). Germline V gene data show CDR1 as LNHDA and CDR2 as SQIVND (reference sequence). The CDR3 has 14 amino acids. The germline V and J ends were trimmed by 1 base and 2 bases, with 9 bases remaining between them. CDR3 nucleotides: TGTGCCAGTAGTATAGGGGGCAGAGCCTACGAGCAGTACTTC. It specifies CASSIGGRAYEQYF.

The chain uses TRBV6-6 and TRBJ2-1; TRBD2 matches 9 bases. V lost 6 bases and J lost 7; bases outside the gene matches: 7. The CDR3 contains 14 residues. Germline-derived CDR1 and CDR2 are MNHNY and SVGAGI (reference sequence). The CDR3 protein is CASSVAGVLNEQFF. CDR3 coding DNA: TGTGCCAGCAGCGTAGCGGGGGTTTTGAATGAGCAGTTCTTC.

This clone was counted many times. Other DNA sequences in this sample translate to the same CDR3. This sequence joins TRBV2 and TRBJ2-7, with a tentative D call TRBD1 (5 bases). This CDR3 is built from 12 residues. The V gene's germline CDR1 is SNHLY and CDR2 FYNNEI. V was trimmed by 4 bases and J by 3 bases, leaving 7 bases between them. CDR3 in amino acids: CASSADSYEQYF. The CDR3 region has the DNA TGTGCCAGCAGTGCAGACAGCTACGAGCAGTACTTC.

V usage is TRBV19 and J usage is TRBJ1-6, with 8 bases lining up with TRBD1. Trimming cost V 5 bases and J 4 bases; bases outside gene matches: 4. CDR1 and CDR2 (germline): LNHDA, SQIVND (reference sequence). The CDR3 contains 15 residues. The CDR3 DNA reads as TGTGCCAGTAGTCCGGGACAGGAATATAATTCACCCCTCCACTTT. It is translated as CASSPGQEYNSPLHF.

This chain uses TRBV5-1 with TRBJ2-3, with D perhaps TRBD1 (5 bases). Trimming cost V 0 bases and J 1 base, with 6 bases left between them. Germline assignment: CDR1 SGHRS and CDR2 YFSETQ. The CDR3 is 14 amino acids. The CDR3 is CASSLEGRTDTQYF. CDR3 nucleotide sequence: TGCGCCAGCAGCTTGGAGGGGCGCACAGATACGCAGTATTTT.

The V gene is TRBV5-6, the J gene TRBJ1-4, with TRBD1 as a possible D gene (6 bases). Germline values: CDR1 SGHDT, CDR2 YYEEEE. V lost 4 bases, J lost 2 bases, and 12 bases lay in between. The CDR3 totals 15 residues. CDR3 DNA sequence: TGTGCCAGCAGCCTCAGGGGACCTACTAATGAAAAACTGTTTTTT. This translates into CASSLRGPTNEKLFF.

J is TRBJ1-1 and V is TRBV5-6, with 12 bases fitting TRBD1. This CDR3 has 14 amino acids. The V gene's germline CDR1 is SGHDT and CDR2 YYEEEE. Trimming cost V 3 bases and J 5 bases; bases outside gene matches: 2. CDR3 nucleotides: TGTGCCAGCAGCTGGGACAGGGGGCAAACTGAAGCTTTCTTT. Translation gives CASSWDRGQTEAFF.

J is TRBJ2-1 and V is TRBV29-1, with TRBD1 identical over 8 bases. The CDR3 runs 14 residues. Germline-derived CDR1 and CDR2 are SQVTM and ANQGSEA. V lost 6 bases, J lost 6 bases, and 10 bases stayed unmatched. The CDR3 region has the DNA TGCAGCGTAGCGCAGGGGGCGCTGCCCAATGAGCAGTTCTTC. Translated: CSVAQGALPNEQFF.

The genes are TRBV10-2 and TRBJ2-7; the D gene is possibly TRBD2 (6 bases). CDR1 and CDR2 (germline): WSHSY, SAAADI. The length of the CDR3 is 13 residues. V was shortened by 6 bases and J by 3 bases, with 12 bases between the two germline ends. The DNA of the CDR3 is TGCGCCAGCAGGGAGGGCCCCAGCTACGAGCAGTACTTC. It translates to CASREGPSYEQYF.

J is TRBJ1-1 and V is TRBV5-4; the D gene is possibly TRBD1 (6 bases). The CDR3 is 14 residues long. Germline V CDR1 and CDR2: SGHNT, YYREEE (reference sequence). Trimming took 5 bases from V and 0 from J, leaving 11 bases between them. CDR3: CASSQTGMNTEAFF. The CDR3 nucleotides are TGTGCCAGCAGTCAAACAGGGATGAACACTGAAGCTTTCTTT.

This clone was detected only once. V is TRBV19 and J is TRBJ2-5; TRBD1 agrees at 9 bases. The V and J ends lost 7 bases and 2 bases, in that order; junction bases with no gene match: 8. Per germline, CDR1 LNHDA and CDR2 SQIVND (reference sequence). This CDR3 has 15 residues. The DNA for the CDR3 is TGTGCCAGTAAGGGGGGACAGGGAGGGCAAGAGACCCAGTACTTC. Translated: CASKGGQGGQETQYF. Full variable domain (outside the CDR3, taken from reference TRBV19 and TRBJ2-5): DGGITQSPKYLFRKEGQNVTLSCEQNLNHDAMYWYRQDPGQGLRLIYYSQIVNDFQKGDIAEGYSVSREKKESFPLTVTSAQKNPTAFYLCASKGGQGGQETQYFGPGTRLLVL.